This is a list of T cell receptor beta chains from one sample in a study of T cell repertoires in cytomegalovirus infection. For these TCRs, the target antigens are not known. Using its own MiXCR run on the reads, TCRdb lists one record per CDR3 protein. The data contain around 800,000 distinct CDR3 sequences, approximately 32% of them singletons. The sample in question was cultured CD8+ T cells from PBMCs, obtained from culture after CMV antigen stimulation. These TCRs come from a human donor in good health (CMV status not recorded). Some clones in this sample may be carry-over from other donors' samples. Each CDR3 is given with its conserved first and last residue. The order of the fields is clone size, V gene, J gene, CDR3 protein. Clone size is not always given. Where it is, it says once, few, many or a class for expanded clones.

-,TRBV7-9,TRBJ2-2,CASSIPTTGQVTGELFF
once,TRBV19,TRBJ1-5,CASSIGPTHRGQPQHF
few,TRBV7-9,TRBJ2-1,CASSQNRDSTYNEQFF
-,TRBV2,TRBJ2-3,CVSSYRGIRDTQYF
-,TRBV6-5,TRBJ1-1,CASSYSGQGAPEAFF
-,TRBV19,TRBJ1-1,CASHRTGDLMNTEAFF
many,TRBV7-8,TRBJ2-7,CASSPRDTRTYEQYF
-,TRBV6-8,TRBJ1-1,CASIDRGGGGTEAFF
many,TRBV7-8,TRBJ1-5,CASSLASRGGDQPQHF
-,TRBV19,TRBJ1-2,CASSDRSGGYTF
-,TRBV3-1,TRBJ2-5,CASSQVGTKQETQYF
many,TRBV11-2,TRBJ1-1,CASSLVRGRGEAFF
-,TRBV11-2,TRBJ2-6,CASSPPLSGANVLTF
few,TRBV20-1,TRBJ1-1,CSARGRGPEAFF
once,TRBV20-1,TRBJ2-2,CSARVPGQGYGELFF
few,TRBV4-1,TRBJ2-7,CASSQDRGTAYEQYF
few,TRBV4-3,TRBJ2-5,CASSQDFSGGQETQYF
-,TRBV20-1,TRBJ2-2,CSASTENTGELFF
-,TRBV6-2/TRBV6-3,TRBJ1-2,CASSYSARVYTF
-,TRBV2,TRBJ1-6,CASSESGGYNSPLHF
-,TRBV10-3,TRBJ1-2,CAISEARRQGHGYTF
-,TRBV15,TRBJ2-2,CATSRDNTLEDTGELFF
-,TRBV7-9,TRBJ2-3,CASSGRDEGTDTQYF
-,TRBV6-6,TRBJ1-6,CASSPWTGSNSPLHF
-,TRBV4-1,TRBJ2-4,CASSQETSDIQYF
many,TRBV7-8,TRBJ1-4,CASSQVAFNEKLFF
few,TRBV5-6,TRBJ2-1,CASREDRGRDEQFF
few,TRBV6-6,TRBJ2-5,CASRQTVTLQETQYF
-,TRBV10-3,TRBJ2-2,CAIKVSSTGELFF
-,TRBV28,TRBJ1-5,CASSFGAAGLNFNQPQHF
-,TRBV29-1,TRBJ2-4,CSGSRTGYDIQYF
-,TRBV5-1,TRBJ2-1,CASSPRTVPLAKYEQFF
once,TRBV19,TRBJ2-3,CASSLQVGTDTQYF
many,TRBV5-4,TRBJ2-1,CASSPRPGLKSSYNEQFF
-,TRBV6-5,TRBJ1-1,CASSPRGSVAEAFF
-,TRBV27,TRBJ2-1,CASSLVRMTYNEQFF
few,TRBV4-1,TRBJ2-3,CASSGKDGGGGTDTQYF
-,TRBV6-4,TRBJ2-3,CASSDMASGGASADTQYF
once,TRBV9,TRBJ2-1,CASSAYSSSALEQFF
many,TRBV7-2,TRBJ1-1,CASSLTPLLNTEAFF
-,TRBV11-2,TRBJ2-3,CASSLVVGASTDTQYF
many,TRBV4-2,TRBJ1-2,CASSQDKGRLYGYTF